Below, one TCR beta chain is given with its context. Using immunoSEQ multiplex PCR, the repertoire was profiled, and TCRdb retains in-frame clones only, with some absent. The table has 75,000 to 95,000 clones, more than 80% seen once. V was shortened by 1 base and J by 3 bases, with 7 bases between the two germline ends. Germline V CDR1 and CDR2: MDHEN, SYDVKM. The CDR3 sequence is 13 residues long. This record belongs to a study of T cell changes during pregnancy in multiple sclerosis. Sequenced material: peripheral blood, taken in the first trimester of pregnancy. This clonotype originated in a female donor in good health, enrolled as a control in a pregnancy study. The V and J genes are TRBV28 and TRBJ2-7; a weak D match, TRBD2 (6 bases). The CDR3: CASSLSGVYEQYF. The DNA of the CDR3 is TGTGCCAGCAGTTTATCGGGAGTCTACGAGCAGTACTTC.